The present entry profiles one TCR beta chain with its context. Its antigen is not yet known. Base qualities are missing; no much larger clone stands one base away. This record comes from a study of CD8+ T cells in alopecia areata (dated by TCRdb to 2016 to 2018). Context from the whole study: The treated patients, all with moderate-to-severe alopecia areata, were enrolled in an open-label pilot trial of oral tofacitinib given at 5 to 10 mg twice daily. Tofacitinib was administered for 6 to 18 months, and 6 months of follow-up off drug were then conducted to assess delayed response and recurrence. The study used high-throughput TCRbeta sequencing to examine T cell clonal expansion in alopecia areata, in both the C3H/HeJ mouse model and human patients. Scalp tissue and sorted CD4+ and CD8+ peripheral blood T cells from patchy and totalis/universalis alopecia areata patients and from healthy controls were covered by human TCRbeta sequencing. Patients on tofacitinib were biopsied at baseline and after 4 and 24 weeks of treatment, and several of the patients also had a later scalp biopsy. Scalp clonality was compared across normal scalp (n=4), patchy alopecia areata scalp (n=8), and alopecia totalis/universalis scalp (n=8). The RNA source kit depended on sample type: the PAXgene miRNA kit for fixed scalp, the miRNeasy kit for PBMCs, and the RNeasy kit for mouse skin. immunoSEQ multiplex PCR using 35 Vbeta forward primers and 13 Jbeta reverse primers was used to amplify TCRbeta CDR3 regions. Broader findings and caveats from the paper: Scalp TCR repertoire analysis is complicated because resident alphabeta T cells in normal human skin are also sequenced, whereas mouse skin is dominated by gammadelta T cells. Compared with mice, TCR sequences shared between patients were less clear, possibly partly because of HLA diversity across the patient population. Higher clonality and more expanded CD8+ clones were observed in lesional scalp than in normal scalp, particularly in alopecia totalis/universalis, a finding suggestive of antigenic drive.

Receptors were amplified or captured by the immunoSEQ multiplex PCR assay. RNA was extracted from all samples and reverse transcribed into cDNA as template for TCR sequencing. First-strand cDNA was synthesized using SuperScript III with a 2:1 mix of oligo-dT and random hexamers. A synthetic immune receptor repertoire was used to gauge amplification bias, and whatever bias remained was removed computationally. The original methods were these. After raw reads were preprocessed to remove errors, the CDR3 was defined following IMGT conventions as running from the conserved cysteine to phenylalanine. To get clonality, Shannon entropy was normalized by log2 of the number of productive unique TCRs and the result was subtracted from 1. Scalp TCRbeta sequences were cross-referenced with sorted blood CD4 and CD8 repertoires so that the CD4 or CD8 identity of scalp clones could be inferred. This is the immuneACCESS table as TCRdb keeps it, with only in-frame sequences that have V and J called. A part of the clones is gone; compared with another copy, unresolved V genes explain less than half, and the rest is unexplained. The V and J calls and clone size come from that table; D and trimming were worked out from the DNA. Within this sample are about 150,000 clones, with over 45% of them counted one time only. In total, the top ten clones hold less than 8% of the sample.

The V and J ends are trimmed by 4 bases and 2 bases, leaving 13 bases between them. Spanning cysteine to phenylalanine, the CDR3 consists of 14 amino acids. Only the CDR3 DNA is retained, 42 bases long and in frame from the first base. The CDR1 and CDR2 encoded by the germline V gene are SGHRS and YFSETQ. Peripheral blood and lesional scalp punch biopsies were obtained from patients with alopecia areata. PBMCs were separated by density centrifugation and stained for CD3, CD4 and CD8, after which CD4+ and CD8+ T cells were sorted on a FACSAria. The sequence came from a human donor with alopecia areata. Sequencing was done on a sample of CD4+ T cells sorted from blood. The rearranged chain carries TRBV5-1 and TRBJ2-7; the D segment might be TRBD1 or TRBD2, since each matches 5 bases. The sequenced DNA: TGCGCCAGCAGCGACGGGGACGGGACCTACGAGCAGTACTTC. This gives the protein CASSDGDGTYEQYF.